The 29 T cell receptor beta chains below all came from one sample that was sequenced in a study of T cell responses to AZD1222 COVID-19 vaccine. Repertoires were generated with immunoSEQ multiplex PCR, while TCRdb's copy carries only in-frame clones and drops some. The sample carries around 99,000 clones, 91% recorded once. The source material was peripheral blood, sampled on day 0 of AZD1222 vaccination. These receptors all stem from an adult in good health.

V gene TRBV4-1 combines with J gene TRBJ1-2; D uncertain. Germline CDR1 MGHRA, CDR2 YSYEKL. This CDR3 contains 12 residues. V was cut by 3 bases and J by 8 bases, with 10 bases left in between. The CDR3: CASSQPFGGYTF. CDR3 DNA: TGCGCCAGCAGCCAGCCGTTCGGGGGCTACACCTTC.

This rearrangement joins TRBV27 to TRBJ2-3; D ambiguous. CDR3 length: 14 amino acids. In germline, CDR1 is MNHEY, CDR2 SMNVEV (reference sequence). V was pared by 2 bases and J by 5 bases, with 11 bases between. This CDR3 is CASSLLGSRDTQYF. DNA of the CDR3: TGTGCCAGCAGTTTACTAGGTTCGAGAGATACGCAGTATTTT.

The CDR3 coding sequence is TGTGCCAGCAGTTACACGAGCGGAGAGCAGTTCTTC. Translating it yields CASSYTSGEQFF. The gene calls are TRBV6-6 and TRBJ2-1; a possible D gene is TRBD2 (5 bases). Looked up from germline, CDR1 is MNHNY and CDR2 is SVGAGI (reference sequence). This CDR3 comprises 12 residues. Trimming removed 2 bases from V and 10 bases from J, with 9 bases in between.

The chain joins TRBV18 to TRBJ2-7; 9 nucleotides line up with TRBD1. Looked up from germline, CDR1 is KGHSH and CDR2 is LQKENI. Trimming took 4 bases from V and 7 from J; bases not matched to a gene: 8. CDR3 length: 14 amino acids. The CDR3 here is CASSLGTGPGEQYF. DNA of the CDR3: TGTGCCAGCTCACTAGGGACAGGGCCGGGGGAGCAGTACTTC.

CDR3 nucleotides: TGTGCCTGGAGTGTAGATGGGGAAAAACTGTTTTTT. It codes for CAWSVDGEKLFF. The chain employs TRBV30 and TRBJ1-4; D uncertain. Per germline, CDR1 GTSNPN and CDR2 SVGIG (reference sequence). V lost 0 bases and J lost 8, with 7 bases in between. The CDR3 runs to 12 residues.

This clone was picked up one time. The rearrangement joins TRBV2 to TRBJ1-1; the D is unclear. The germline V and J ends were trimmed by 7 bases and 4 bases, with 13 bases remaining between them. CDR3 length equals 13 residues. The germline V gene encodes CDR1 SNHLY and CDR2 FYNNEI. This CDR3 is CASNRASGTEAFF. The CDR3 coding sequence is TGTGCCAGCAATCGGGCTTCTGGCACTGAAGCTTTCTTT.

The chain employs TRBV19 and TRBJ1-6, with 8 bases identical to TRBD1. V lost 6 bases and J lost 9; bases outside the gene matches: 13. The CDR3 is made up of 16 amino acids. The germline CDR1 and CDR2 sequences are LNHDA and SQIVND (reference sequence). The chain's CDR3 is CASSNSRQGSSSPLHF. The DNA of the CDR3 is TGTGCCAGTAGCAACAGCCGACAGGGGTCAAGTTCACCCCTCCACTTT.

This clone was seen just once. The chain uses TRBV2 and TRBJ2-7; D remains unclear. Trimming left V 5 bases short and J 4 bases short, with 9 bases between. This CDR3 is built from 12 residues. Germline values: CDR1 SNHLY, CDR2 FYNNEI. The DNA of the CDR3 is TGTGCCAGCAGTAAGGATCCGTACGAGCAGTACTTC. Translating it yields CASSKDPYEQYF.

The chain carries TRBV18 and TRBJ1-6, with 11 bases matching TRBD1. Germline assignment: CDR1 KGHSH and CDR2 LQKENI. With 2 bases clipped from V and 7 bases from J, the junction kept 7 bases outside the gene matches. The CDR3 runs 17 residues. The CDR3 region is CASSPVVDRGRNSPLHF. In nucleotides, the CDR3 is TGTGCCAGCTCACCAGTAGTGGACAGGGGGCGGAATTCACCCCTCCACTTT.

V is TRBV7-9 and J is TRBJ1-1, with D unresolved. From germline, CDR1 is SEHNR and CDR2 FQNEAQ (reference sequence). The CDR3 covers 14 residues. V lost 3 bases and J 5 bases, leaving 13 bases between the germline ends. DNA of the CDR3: TGTGCCAGCAGCTTGAAAGGGAGAGGTACTGAAGCTTTCTTT. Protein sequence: CASSLKGRGTEAFF.

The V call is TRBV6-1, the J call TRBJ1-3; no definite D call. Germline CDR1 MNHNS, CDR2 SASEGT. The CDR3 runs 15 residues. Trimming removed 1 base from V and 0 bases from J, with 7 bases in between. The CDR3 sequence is CASSEGPYSGNTIYF. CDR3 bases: TGTGCCAGCAGTGAAGGGCCGTACTCTGGAAACACCATATATTTT.

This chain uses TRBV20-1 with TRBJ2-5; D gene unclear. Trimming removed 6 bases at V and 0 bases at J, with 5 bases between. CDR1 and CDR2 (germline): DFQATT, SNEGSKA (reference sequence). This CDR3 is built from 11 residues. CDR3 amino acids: CSASYQETQYF. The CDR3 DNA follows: TGCAGTGCGTCGTACCAAGAGACCCAGTACTTC.

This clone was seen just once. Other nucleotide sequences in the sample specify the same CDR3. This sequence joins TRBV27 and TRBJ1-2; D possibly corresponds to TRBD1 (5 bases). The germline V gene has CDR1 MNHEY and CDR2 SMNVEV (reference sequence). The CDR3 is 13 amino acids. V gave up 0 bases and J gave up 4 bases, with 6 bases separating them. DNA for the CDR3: TGTGCCAGCAGTTTATCAGGGGCCTATGGCTACACCTTC. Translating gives CASSLSGAYGYTF.

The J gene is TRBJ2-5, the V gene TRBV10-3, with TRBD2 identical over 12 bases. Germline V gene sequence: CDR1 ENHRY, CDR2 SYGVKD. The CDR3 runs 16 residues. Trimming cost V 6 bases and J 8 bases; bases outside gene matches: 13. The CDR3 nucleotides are TGTGCCATCAGCAGGACTAGCGGGGCCAACGAAGCCACCCAGTACTTC. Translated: CAISRTSGANEATQYF.

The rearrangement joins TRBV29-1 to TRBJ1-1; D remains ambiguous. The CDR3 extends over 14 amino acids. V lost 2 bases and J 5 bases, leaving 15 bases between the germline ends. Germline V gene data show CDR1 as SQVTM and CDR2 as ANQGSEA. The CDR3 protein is CSVEPLRSETEAFF. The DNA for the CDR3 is TGCAGCGTTGAACCACTACGGTCTGAGACTGAAGCTTTCTTT.

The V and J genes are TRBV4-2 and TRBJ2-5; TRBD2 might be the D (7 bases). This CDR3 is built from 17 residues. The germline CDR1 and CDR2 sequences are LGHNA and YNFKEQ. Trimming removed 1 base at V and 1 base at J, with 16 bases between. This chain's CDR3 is CASSQGSGGPIQETQYF. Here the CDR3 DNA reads TGTGCCAGCAGCCAAGGGTCCGGGGGGCCCATCCAAGAGACCCAGTACTTC.

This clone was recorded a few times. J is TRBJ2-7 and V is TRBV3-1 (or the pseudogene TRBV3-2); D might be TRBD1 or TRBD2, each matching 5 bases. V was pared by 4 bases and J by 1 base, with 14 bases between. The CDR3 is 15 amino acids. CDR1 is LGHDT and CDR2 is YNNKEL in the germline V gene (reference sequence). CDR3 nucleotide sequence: TGTGCCAGCAGCCCCCGTGGGGGATCTTCCTACGAGCAGTACTTC. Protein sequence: CASSPRGGSSYEQYF.

The CDR3 sequence is CASSFDSYNEQFF. The CDR3 DNA sequence: TGTGCCAGCAGCTTCGACAGTTACAATGAGCAGTTCTTC. This chain joins TRBV7-9 and TRBJ2-1; maybe TRBD1 (5 bases). CDR3 length equals 13 residues. Trimming stripped 3 bases from V and 4 bases from J, with 7 bases between. Germline-derived CDR1 and CDR2 are SEHNR and FQNEAQ (reference sequence).

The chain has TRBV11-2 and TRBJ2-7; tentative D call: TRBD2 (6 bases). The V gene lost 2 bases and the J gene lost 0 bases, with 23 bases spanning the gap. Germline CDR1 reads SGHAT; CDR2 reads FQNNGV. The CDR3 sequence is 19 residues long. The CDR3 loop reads CASSLISPPGLPSSYEQYF. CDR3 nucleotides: TGTGCCAGCAGCTTAATTTCCCCCCCCGGACTACCCAGCTCCTACGAGCAGTACTTC.

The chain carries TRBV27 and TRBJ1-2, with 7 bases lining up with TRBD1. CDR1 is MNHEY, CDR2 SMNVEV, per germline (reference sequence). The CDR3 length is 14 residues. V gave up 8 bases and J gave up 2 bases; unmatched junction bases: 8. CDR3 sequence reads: CASGRGGQNYGYTF. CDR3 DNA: TGTGCCAGCGGTCGGGGGGGACAGAACTATGGCTACACCTTC.

The CDR3 loop is CASSPERGGRVAFF. The CDR3 nucleotides read TGTGCCAGCAGCCCCGAGCGGGGAGGGAGGGTAGCTTTCTTT. This sequence joins TRBV7-3 and TRBJ1-1; D not resolved. The V end lost 5 bases, the J end lost 10 bases, and 20 bases lay between the germline ends. The CDR3 totals 14 residues. Per germline, CDR1 SGHTA and CDR2 FQGTGA.

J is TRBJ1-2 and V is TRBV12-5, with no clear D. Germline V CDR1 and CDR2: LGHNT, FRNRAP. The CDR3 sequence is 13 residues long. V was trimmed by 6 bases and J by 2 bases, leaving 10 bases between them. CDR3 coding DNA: TGTGCTAGTGGCCGAGAATACAACTATGGCTACACCTTC. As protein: CASGREYNYGYTF.

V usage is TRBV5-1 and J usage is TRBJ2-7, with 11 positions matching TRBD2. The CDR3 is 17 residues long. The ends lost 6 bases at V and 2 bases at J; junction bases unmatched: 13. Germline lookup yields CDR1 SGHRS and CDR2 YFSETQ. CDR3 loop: CASTLNLGTSGTYEQYF. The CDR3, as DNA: TGCGCCAGCACCTTAAACCTCGGGACTAGCGGTACCTACGAGCAGTACTTC.

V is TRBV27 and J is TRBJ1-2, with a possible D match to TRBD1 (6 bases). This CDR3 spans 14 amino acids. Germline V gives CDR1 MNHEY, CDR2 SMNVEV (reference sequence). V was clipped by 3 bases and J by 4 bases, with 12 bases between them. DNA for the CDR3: TGTGCCAGCAGTTTGGGGGGGCTGCCCTATGGCTACACCTTC. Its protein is CASSLGGLPYGYTF.

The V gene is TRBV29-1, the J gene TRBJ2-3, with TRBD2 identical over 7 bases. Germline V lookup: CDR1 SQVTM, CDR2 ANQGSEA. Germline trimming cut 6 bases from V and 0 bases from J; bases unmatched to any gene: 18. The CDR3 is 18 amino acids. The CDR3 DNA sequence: TGCAGCGTCAGAGCCCTAGCGGTTGGCCTCCTTAGCACAGATACGCAGTATTTT. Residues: CSVRALAVGLLSTDTQYF.

The CDR3 DNA reads TGTGCCAGCAGCTTAGAGGGGGCAGGGGGTAAAGCTTTCTTT. It yields the protein CASSLEGAGGKAFF. The chain carries TRBV11-2 and TRBJ1-1; 7 nucleotides match TRBD1. The V segment lost 0 bases and the J segment 9 bases; nucleotides outside the gene matches: 7. Germline lookup yields CDR1 SGHAT and CDR2 FQNNGV. The CDR3 extends over 14 amino acids.

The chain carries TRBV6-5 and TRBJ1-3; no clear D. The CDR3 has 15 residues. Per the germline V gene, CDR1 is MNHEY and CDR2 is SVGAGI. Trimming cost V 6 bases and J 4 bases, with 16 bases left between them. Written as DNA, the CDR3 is TGTGCCAGCAGCCCGGGAGTAAGGGAGGGAAACACCATATATTTT. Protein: CASSPGVREGNTIYF.

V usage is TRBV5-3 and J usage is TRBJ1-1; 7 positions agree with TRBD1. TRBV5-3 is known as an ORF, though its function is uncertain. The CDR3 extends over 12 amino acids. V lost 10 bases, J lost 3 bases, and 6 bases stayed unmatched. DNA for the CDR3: TGTGCCCCCGAGGGGGCCCACACTGAAGCTTTCTTT. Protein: CAPEGAHTEAFF.

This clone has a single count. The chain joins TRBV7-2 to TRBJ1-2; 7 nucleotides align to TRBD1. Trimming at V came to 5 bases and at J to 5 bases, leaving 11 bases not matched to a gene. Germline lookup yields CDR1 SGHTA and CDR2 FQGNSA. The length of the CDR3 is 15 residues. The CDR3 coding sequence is TGTGCCAGCAGCCCCGGGGGAGGGGGCAGATATGGCTACACCTTC. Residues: CASSPGGGGRYGYTF.